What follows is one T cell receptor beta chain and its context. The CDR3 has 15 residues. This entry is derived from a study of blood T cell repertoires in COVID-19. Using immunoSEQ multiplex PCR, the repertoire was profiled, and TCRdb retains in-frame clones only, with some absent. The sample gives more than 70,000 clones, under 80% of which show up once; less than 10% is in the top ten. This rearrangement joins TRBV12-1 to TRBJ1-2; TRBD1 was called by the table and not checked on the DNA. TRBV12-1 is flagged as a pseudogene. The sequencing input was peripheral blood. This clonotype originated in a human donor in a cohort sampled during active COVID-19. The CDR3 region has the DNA TGTGCCAGCAGCTTTGGGCAGTCCCCTAACTATGGCTACACCTTC. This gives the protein CASSFGQSPNYGYTF.